These T cell receptor beta chains were read from a single sample in a study of T cells after yellow fever vaccination. TCRdb used MiXCR to reprocess the 5' RACE reads, holding one entry per CDR3 protein. The sample has around 160,000 distinct CDR3 sequences, around 7% seen once. The sample here was CD4+ T cells sorted from PBMCs, taken 5 to 6 days after the first yellow fever vaccination. These receptors were obtained from a man younger than 35 who received the YFV17D yellow fever vaccine. Both conserved end residues are part of each CDR3. A D gene is named only where the DNA matches it firmly. Clone sizes are given selectively: once, few, many, or a class where the clone is expanded.

TRBJ2-4,14,TRBV27,many,TRBD1,TGTGCCAGCAGACCGCATTTCTCAGGGGGCATTCAGTACTTC,CASRPHFSGGIQYF
TRBJ2-4,21,TRBV18,many,TRBD1,TGTGCCAGCTCACCAGGGACAGGAGGTATCAACAAACGTCTAGCCAAAAACATTCAGTACTTC,CASSPGTGGINKRLAKNIQYF
TRBJ1-5,14,TRBV20-1,many,NA,TGCAGTGCTAGGGAAGGAAGGTCAGATCAGCCCCAGCATTTT,CSAREGRSDQPQHF
TRBJ2-3,16,TRBV7-2,few,NA,TGTGCCAGCAGCGAGTGGGCTAGCCTTTCGACAGATACGCAGTATTTT,CASSEWASLSTDTQYF
TRBJ1-2,12,TRBV20-1,many,NA,TGCAGTATGGGGACACCGAACTATGGCTACACCTTC,CSMGTPNYGYTF
TRBJ2-3,16,TRBV9,NA,NA,TGTGCCAGCAGCGTAGTTGACCTGAATCGGCCAGATACGCAGTATTTT,CASSVVDLNRPDTQYF
TRBJ2-7,19,TRBV4-1,many,TRBD1,TGCGCCAGCAGCCAAGATTGGCGGACAGGGGCCCAACAATCCTACGAGCAGTACTTC,CASSQDWRTGAQQSYEQYF
TRBJ2-1,14,TRBV7-2,many,NA,TGTGCCAGCAGCTTTAGCCAGGGGTACAATGAGCAGTTCTTC,CASSFSQGYNEQFF
TRBJ2-5,14,TRBV20-1,NA,NA,TGCAGCCCCAAGCCCCTAACAGGGAGGGAGACCCAGTACTTC,CSPKPLTGRETQYF
TRBJ2-3,13,TRBV20-1,few,TRBD2,TGCAGGATCGGGGGGGCCAGCACAGATACGCAGTATTTT,CRIGGASTDTQYF